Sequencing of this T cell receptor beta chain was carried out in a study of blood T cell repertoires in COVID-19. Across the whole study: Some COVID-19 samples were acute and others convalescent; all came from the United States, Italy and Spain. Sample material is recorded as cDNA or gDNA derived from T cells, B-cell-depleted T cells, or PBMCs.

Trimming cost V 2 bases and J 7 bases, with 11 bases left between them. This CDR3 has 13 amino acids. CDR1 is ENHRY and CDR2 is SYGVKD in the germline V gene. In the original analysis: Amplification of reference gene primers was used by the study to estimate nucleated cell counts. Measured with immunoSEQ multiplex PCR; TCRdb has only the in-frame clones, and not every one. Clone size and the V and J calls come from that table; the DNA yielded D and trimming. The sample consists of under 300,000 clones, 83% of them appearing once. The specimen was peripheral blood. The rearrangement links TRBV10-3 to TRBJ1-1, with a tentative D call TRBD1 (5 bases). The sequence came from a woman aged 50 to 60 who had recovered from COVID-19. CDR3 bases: TGTGCCATCAGTGAGGGACAAGTTAATGAAGCTTTCTTT. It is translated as CAISEGQVNEAFF.